The 9 T cell receptor beta chains presented below share a single source sample, sequenced in a study of T-cell reconstitution after alpha-beta-depleted transplantation in children. As it was prepared, the TCRbeta library received unique molecular identifiers. Each CDR3 protein is one row after TCRdb ran MiXCR on the PCR reads. In the table there are under 450,000 distinct CDR3 sequences, about an eighth of which are singletons. The starting material was PBMCs, obtained from the stem cell graft. These receptors all come from a human donor who donated a stem cell graft to a child with Fanconi anemia.

J is TRBJ1-3 and V is TRBV5-1; D is unclear. The germline gives CDR1 SGHRS, CDR2 YFSETQ. CDR3 length equals 15 residues. The V and J ends lost 1 base and 0 bases respectively, with 8 bases between them. CDR3 sequence reads: CASSLTAASGNTIYF. The CDR3 DNA is TGCGCCAGCAGCTTGACGGCCGCCTCTGGAAACACCATATATTTT.

J is TRBJ2-2 and V is TRBV6-5, with D unclear. Germline assignment: CDR1 MNHEY and CDR2 SVGAGI. The CDR3 loop spans 11 amino acids. V gave up 10 bases and J gave up 4 bases, with 7 bases separating them. The CDR3 sequence: CATTLTGELFF. CDR3 DNA: TGTGCCACTACCCTCACCGGGGAGCTGTTTTTT.

The rearrangement links TRBV12-3 or TRBV12-4 to TRBJ2-1; the D is unclear. V was pared by 2 bases and J by 7 bases, with 6 bases between. The CDR3 runs to 12 residues. The CDR3 region is CASSLFQNEQFF. For the CDR3, the DNA is TGTGCCAGCAGTTTATTCCAGAATGAGCAGTTCTTC.

This clonotype came up many times. This chain links TRBV5-1 with TRBJ1-2; D is possibly TRBD1 (5 bases). Deletions cut 3 bases from V and 4 bases from J, with 16 bases between. Germline lookup yields CDR1 SGHRS and CDR2 YFSETQ. The CDR3 has 15 amino acids. DNA for the CDR3: TGCGCCAGCAGCTCCGGAGTGGGGGATCCCTATGGCTACACCTTC. It translates to CASSSGVGDPYGYTF.

This clonotype was detected ten times or more. V gene TRBV7-2 combines with J gene TRBJ2-1; 7 nucleotides match TRBD2. Germline-derived CDR1 and CDR2 are SGHTA and FQGNSA. V shed 5 bases, J shed 2 bases, and the junction held 3 bases outside the gene matches. The CDR3 is 14 residues long. For the CDR3, the DNA is TGTGCCAGCAGCCCCGCGGGGGCCTACAATGAGCAGTTCTTC. Its translation: CASSPAGAYNEQFF.

In its sample, this clonotype was seen a few times. The rearrangement links TRBV5-6 to TRBJ1-4; no reliable D call. This CDR3 has 13 amino acids. V was trimmed by 1 base and J by 3 bases, leaving 4 bases between them. CDR1 is SGHDT and CDR2 is YYEEEE in the germline V gene. DNA for the CDR3: TGTGCCAGCAGCTTGCTCGCTAATGAAAAACTGTTTTTT. It specifies CASSLLANEKLFF.

This clonotype was recorded a few times. The rearrangement links TRBV27 to TRBJ1-1, with D tentatively TRBD1 (5 bases). The germline V gene encodes CDR1 MNHEY and CDR2 SMNVEV (reference sequence). This CDR3 is 14 amino acids long. V lost 4 bases, J lost 10 bases, and 19 bases lay in between. CDR3 amino acids: CASSSRGAPGVAFF. CDR3 nucleotides: TGTGCCAGCAGTTCAAGGGGCGCGCCTGGCGTAGCTTTCTTT.

The CDR3, as DNA: TGTGCCAGCAGTCCCTCGGGGGAGATGTTAAGAATCAGCAATCAGCCCCAGCATTTT. Residues: CASSPSGEMLRISNQPQHF. The J gene is TRBJ1-5, the V gene TRBV27, with a tentative D call TRBD1 (5 bases). The CDR3 spans 19 residues. Germline V gene sequence: CDR1 MNHEY, CDR2 SMNVEV (reference sequence). The V end was cut by 5 bases, the J end by 1 base, with 24 bases between.

This chain links TRBV11-2 with TRBJ2-7, with D hard to call. The length of the CDR3 is 16 residues. CDR1 and CDR2 from the germline V gene are SGHAT and FQNNGV. The V and J ends lost 1 base and 0 bases respectively, with 13 bases between them. The CDR3 region is CASSLGFWGTSYEQYF. The CDR3 DNA follows: TGTGCCAGCAGCTTAGGGTTTTGGGGAACCTCCTACGAGCAGTACTTC.